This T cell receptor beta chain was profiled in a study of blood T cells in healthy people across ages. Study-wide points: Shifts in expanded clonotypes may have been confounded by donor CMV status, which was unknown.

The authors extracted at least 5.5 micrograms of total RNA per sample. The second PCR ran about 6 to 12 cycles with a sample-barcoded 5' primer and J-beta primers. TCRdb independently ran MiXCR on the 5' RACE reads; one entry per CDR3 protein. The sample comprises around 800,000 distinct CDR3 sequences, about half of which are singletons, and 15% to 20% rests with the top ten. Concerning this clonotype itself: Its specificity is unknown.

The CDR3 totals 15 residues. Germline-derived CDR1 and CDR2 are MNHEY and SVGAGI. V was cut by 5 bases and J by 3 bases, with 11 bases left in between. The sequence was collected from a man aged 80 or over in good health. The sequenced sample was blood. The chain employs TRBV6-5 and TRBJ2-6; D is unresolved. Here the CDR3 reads CASSPDNSGANVLTF. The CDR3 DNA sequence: TGTGCCAGCAGTCCCGACAATAGTGGGGCCAACGTCCTGACTTTC.